This T cell receptor (beta chain) was identified during a study of T cells after yellow fever vaccination (dated by TCRdb to between 2018 and 2021). With regard to the full study: The SMART-Seq v4 Ultra Low Input RNA kit was used to prepare libraries from fractions with low cell numbers. To track T-cell clones before and after primary and booster YFV17D yellow fever vaccination, bulk TCR alpha and beta repertoires were sequenced longitudinally. Two healthy male donors, one aged 18 to 30 and one aged 30 to 40 years, made up the cohort. Blood samples were taken at several timepoints before and after primary and secondary immunization, and bulk PBMC replicates and cell subsets were isolated. Study-wide conclusions, independent of this receptor: Compared with the primary T-cell response, the secondary T-cell response was weaker but faster, peaking on day 5 rather than day 15. Most clones expanded after primary vaccination (approximately 97% of CD4 and approximately 86% of CD8) were re-detected after the booster, suggesting that broad memory maintenance occurred. Because abundant contaminating clonotypes from the bulk population could be contained in FACS-sorted repertoires, computational filtering was required. Because only a couple of donors were included in the study, the extent to which the findings can be generalized is limited. A small share of clonotypes was detected in both CD4 and CD8 compartments, with the overlap likely arising from convergent recombination.

CDR1 SGHTA and CDR2 FQGNSA are derived from the germline V gene. CDR3 length: 14 amino acids, cysteine to phenylalanine. Of all the DNA, just the CDR3 is kept, 42 bases in frame from base 1. Trimming takes 7 bases from V and 5 bases from J, and the germline ends sit 17 bases apart. Instrument used: Illumina NovaSeq 6000. TCR cDNA was made using 5'RACE template switching, a step that added a universal primer site and unique molecular identifiers. Priming for cDNA synthesis came from both the TCR alpha and TCR beta constant segments. Libraries were amplified in two PCR steps, with sample barcodes and sequencing adapters added in the second step. Sequencing of libraries was performed on Illumina HiSeq 2500 (2x100 bp) or NovaSeq (2x150 bp). The study's own analysis went as follows. Demultiplexing of reads and collapsing into UMI consensus sequences were performed with MIGEC, and V(D)J alignment was carried out with MiXCR. Vaccine-responding clonotypes were identified with edgeR using replicate PBMC samples, with FDR below 0.01 and a log2 fold change above 5 up to day 15 being required. Each bulk clonotype received a CD4 or CD8 identity based on whether the sequenced CD4 or CD8 repertoire contained that clonotype at higher abundance. TCRdb ran its own pipeline on the public reads, namely fastp trimming at Q25 and MiXCR clone calling, and kept in-frame beta chains. CDR3 protein sequences are deduplicated, and each keeps its most common genes and DNA. The V and J calls, along with clone size, are taken from TCRdb and not from the paper's own processing. This sample lists some 320,000 distinct CDR3 sequences; roughly 4% were detected once. The ten largest clonotypes hold just under 25% of the sample.

The treatment or condition label on this specimen signifies: live attenuated yellow fever vaccine strain. At every blood-draw timepoint, two biological replicates of bulk PBMCs were collected. PBMCs were isolated from peripheral blood using a standard Ficoll-Paque protocol. TriZol was used to extract RNA from bulk PBMCs, CD4 and CD8 fractions, and dextramer-positive and dextramer-negative fractions. Concerning this clonotype itself: The antigen it binds to is not known. Per-base qualities were not stored, and no clone one base away is much larger.

The sequence was obtained from a man between 18 and 35 years old who received the YFV17D yellow fever vaccine. Sample: PBMCs, taken 5 days after the yellow fever booster vaccination. The V gene is TRBV7-2 and the J gene is TRBJ2-5; the best D guess is TRBD1, with 6 bases matching. The nucleotide sequence reads TGTGCCAGCACCCTACAGGGTCTCGGGGAGACCCAGTACTTC. It translates as CASTLQGLGETQYF.